A selection of T cell receptor beta chains follows, all from one sample in a study of blood T cell repertoires in COVID-19. Assay used: immunoSEQ multiplex PCR; TCRdb lists only in-frame clones, some missing. This table has roughly 150,000 clones, 75% to 85% appearing once. The sequenced material came from peripheral blood. The receptors here all came from a woman aged 80 or older with acute or convalescent COVID-19. CDR3s include the opening cysteine and the closing phenylalanine or tryptophan. Fields, in order: clone size, J gene, V gene, D gene, CDR3 protein, CDR3 DNA. D genes are given only for firm matches. Clone size, where shown, is once, few, many, or a class for clones that have expanded.

abundance: -
j_gene: TRBJ2-1
v_gene: TRBV7-9
d_gene: -
CDR3aa: CASRGTAGAEPVYNEQFF
CDR3nt: TGTGCCAGCAGGGGAACAGCGGGCGCCGAACCAGTTTACAATGAGCAGTTCTTC

abundance: -
j_gene: TRBJ1-1
v_gene: TRBV9
d_gene: TRBD1
CDR3aa: CASSPHRGGMNTEAFF
CDR3nt: TGTGCCAGCAGCCCCCACAGGGGGGGCATGAACACTGAAGCTTTCTTT

abundance: -
j_gene: TRBJ2-5
v_gene: TRBV3-1/TRBV3-2
d_gene: -
CDR3aa: CASSHLARSEETQYF
CDR3nt: TGTGCCAGCAGCCACCTCGCCCGGTCGGAGGAGACCCAGTACTTC

abundance: -
j_gene: TRBJ2-7
v_gene: TRBV2
d_gene: -
CDR3aa: CASRETGLTYEQYF
CDR3nt: TGTGCCAGCAGGGAGACAGGCCTAACCTACGAGCAGTACTTC

abundance: -
j_gene: TRBJ2-5
v_gene: TRBV6-7
d_gene: TRBD2
CDR3aa: CASSPGTSGLRVETQYF
CDR3nt: TGTGCCAGCAGCCCCGGGACTAGCGGGCTCAGGGTCGAGACCCAGTACTTC

abundance: few
j_gene: TRBJ2-2
v_gene: TRBV7-6
d_gene: -
CDR3aa: CASSGIGAGELFF
CDR3nt: TGTGCCAGCAGCGGTATAGGGGCCGGGGAGCTGTTTTTT

abundance: -
j_gene: TRBJ2-1
v_gene: TRBV2
d_gene: -
CDR3aa: CASSDRPPPGNEQFF
CDR3nt: TGTGCCAGCAGTGATCGTCCCCCCCCGGGCAATGAGCAGTTCTTC

abundance: -
j_gene: TRBJ1-2
v_gene: TRBV10-1
d_gene: -
CDR3aa: CASSVPDRNYGYTF
CDR3nt: TGCGCCAGCAGTGTCCCCGACAGGAACTATGGCTACACCTTC

abundance: -
j_gene: TRBJ2-1
v_gene: TRBV27
d_gene: TRBD2
CDR3aa: CASRGLGDNEQFF
CDR3nt: TGTGCCAGTCGGGGACTAGGGGACAATGAGCAGTTCTTC

abundance: -
j_gene: TRBJ2-2
v_gene: TRBV5-1
d_gene: TRBD2
CDR3aa: CASSSLAVSNTGELFF
CDR3nt: TGCGCCAGCAGCTCGCTAGCGGTGTCGAACACCGGGGAGCTGTTTTTT

abundance: few
j_gene: TRBJ2-7
v_gene: TRBV2
d_gene: TRBD1
CDR3aa: CASSVGTGPYEQYF
CDR3nt: TGTGCCAGCAGTGTCGGGACAGGGCCGTACGAGCAGTACTTC

abundance: -
j_gene: TRBJ2-7
v_gene: TRBV5-4
d_gene: TRBD1
CDR3aa: CASSFDSGTVTYEQYF
CDR3nt: TGTGCCAGCAGCTTTGATTCCGGGACAGTTACCTACGAGCAGTACTTC